One and the same sample provided the 7 T cell receptor beta chains below, sequenced in a study of blood T cell repertoires in COVID-19. Produced via immunoSEQ multiplex PCR; TCRdb's table is partial and in-frame only. The table lists hundreds of thousands of clones, about 80% of them singletons. Sequencing was performed on peripheral blood. These receptors all stem from a woman of 80 years or more with acute or convalescent COVID-19.

This clone is a singleton in its sample. This chain connects TRBV28 to TRBJ1-2; D is ambiguous. The CDR3 is 11 amino acids. From germline, CDR1 is MDHEN and CDR2 SYDVKM. V lost 3 bases, J lost 8 bases, and 7 bases lay in between. DNA for the CDR3: TGTGCCAGCAGTTTGTACGGGGGCTACACCTTC. Protein sequence: CASSLYGGYTF.

The DNA for the CDR3 is TGTGCCAGCAGCCCCGGTGGGGGGACTAGCAATCAGCCCCAGCATTTT. This sequence encodes CASSPGGGTSNQPQHF. The chain links TRBV9 to TRBJ1-5; a possible D gene is TRBD1 (5 bases). Germline V gene sequence: CDR1 SGDLS, CDR2 YYNGEE. Trimming took 4 bases from V and 0 from J, leaving 14 bases between them. The CDR3 consists of 16 residues.

The rearrangement links TRBV11-3 to TRBJ2-3, with 10 bases matching TRBD2. The junction had 7 bases not matched to a gene; V was cut back by 2 bases and J by 2 bases. Germline values: CDR1 SGHNT, CDR2 YENEEA. The CDR3 has 17 residues. The chain's CDR3 is CASSLSASGGATDTQYF. The CDR3 DNA reads TGTGCCAGCAGCTTATCAGCCAGCGGGGGGGCCACAGATACGCAGTATTTT.

J is TRBJ1-1 and V is TRBV6-1; D is uncertain. The CDR3 runs to 12 residues. The germline V and J ends were trimmed by 2 bases and 1 base, with 2 bases remaining between them. In germline, CDR1 is MNHNS, CDR2 SASEGT. CDR3 protein: CASSEQNTEAFF. In DNA, the CDR3 is TGTGCCAGCAGTGAACAGAACACTGAAGCTTTCTTT.

This clone was counted only a few times. The V and J genes are TRBV6-1 and TRBJ1-5, with a possible D match to TRBD1 (5 bases). Trimming cost V 3 bases and J 2 bases, with 11 bases left between them. CDR3 size: 15 residues. Per germline, CDR1 MNHNS and CDR2 SASEGT. The DNA for the CDR3 is TGTGCCAGCAGTGATGGGGGGAGTCGCAATCAGCCCCAGCATTTT. Its translation: CASSDGGSRNQPQHF.

The chain combines TRBV6-5 with TRBJ1-5; the D is unclear. CDR3 size: 14 residues. Germline-derived CDR1 and CDR2 are MNHEY and SVGAGI. The ends were cut back, 4 bases at V and 0 bases at J, with 7 bases in the middle. CDR3 sequence reads: CASSSGYSNQPQHF. The CDR3 coding sequence is TGTGCCAGCAGTTCGGGGTATAGCAATCAGCCCCAGCATTTT.

In its sample, this clone was seen a few times. The chain combines TRBV5-1 with TRBJ1-2; 8 bases are a match to TRBD1. Germline V gene lookup returns CDR1 SGHRS and CDR2 YFSETQ. This CDR3 contains 16 residues. V was pared by 0 bases and J by 4 bases, with 8 bases of the junction left unmatched. The CDR3 region has the DNA TGCGCCAGCAGCTTGGGCTCGACAGGGGAGGTCTATGGCTACACCTTC. Translating it yields CASSLGSTGEVYGYTF.